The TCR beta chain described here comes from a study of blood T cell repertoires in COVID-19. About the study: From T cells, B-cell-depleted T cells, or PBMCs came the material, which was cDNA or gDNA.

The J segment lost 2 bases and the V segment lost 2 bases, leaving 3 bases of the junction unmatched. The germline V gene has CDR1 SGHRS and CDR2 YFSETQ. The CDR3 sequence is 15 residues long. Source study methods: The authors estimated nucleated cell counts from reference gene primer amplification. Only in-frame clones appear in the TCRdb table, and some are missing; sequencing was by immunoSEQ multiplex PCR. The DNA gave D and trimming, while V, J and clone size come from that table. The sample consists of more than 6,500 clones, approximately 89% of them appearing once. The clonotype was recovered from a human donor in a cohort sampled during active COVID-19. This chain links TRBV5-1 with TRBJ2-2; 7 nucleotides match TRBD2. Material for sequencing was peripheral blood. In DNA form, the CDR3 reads TGCGCCAGCAGCTTAAGCGGGGTTAACACCGGGGAGCTGTTTTTT. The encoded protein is CASSLSGVNTGELFF.